The table lists the clone carrying this T cell receptor beta chain with a few counts. What it binds is unknown. Vbeta (60) and Jbeta (13) primers were used in the PCR. Here immunoSEQ multiplex PCR was the method, and the copy in TCRdb shows in-frame clones only, minus some. The sample contains around 140,000 clones, roughly 80% of which appear only once. The data derive from a study of cytomegalovirus exposure and HLA in healthy donors. Whole-study findings and limits: The authors excluded some V segments, including TRBV6-2 and TRBV6-3, as indistinguishable. Earlier findings revealed that most TCR beta V segments proved productive either about 87% or about 30% of the time. Researchers had no immune exposure information except CMV serostatus available. A missense variant in DCLRE1C was later tied to TCR beta V- and J-gene trimming.

V was shortened by 2 bases and J by 4 bases, with 9 bases between the two germline ends. The CDR3 contains 13 residues. From germline, CDR1 is SGHKS and CDR2 YYEKEE (reference sequence). The chain recombines TRBV5-5 with TRBJ1-1; D uncertain. Material: PBMCs. This receptor was taken from a male donor in good health and CMV-seronegative. Written as DNA, the CDR3 is TGTGCCAGCAGCTTTGGGCTGGGCACTGAAGCTTTCTTT. Its protein product is CASSFGLGTEAFF.